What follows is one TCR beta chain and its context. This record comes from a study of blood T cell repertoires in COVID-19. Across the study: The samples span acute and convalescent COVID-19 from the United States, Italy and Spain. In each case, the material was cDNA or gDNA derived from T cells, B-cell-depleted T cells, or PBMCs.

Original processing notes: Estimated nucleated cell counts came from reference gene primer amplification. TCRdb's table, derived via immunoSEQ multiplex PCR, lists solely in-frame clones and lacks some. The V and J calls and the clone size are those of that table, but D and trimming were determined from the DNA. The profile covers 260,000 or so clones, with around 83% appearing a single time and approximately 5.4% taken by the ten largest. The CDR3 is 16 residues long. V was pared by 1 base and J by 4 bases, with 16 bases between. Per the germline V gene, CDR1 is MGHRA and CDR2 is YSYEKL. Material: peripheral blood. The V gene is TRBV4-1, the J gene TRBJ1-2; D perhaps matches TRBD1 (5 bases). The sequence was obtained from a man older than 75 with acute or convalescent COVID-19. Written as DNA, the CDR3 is TGCGCCAGCAGCCAAGTCCCTCTGACAGACCGCTATGGCTACACCTTC. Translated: CASSQVPLTDRYGYTF.